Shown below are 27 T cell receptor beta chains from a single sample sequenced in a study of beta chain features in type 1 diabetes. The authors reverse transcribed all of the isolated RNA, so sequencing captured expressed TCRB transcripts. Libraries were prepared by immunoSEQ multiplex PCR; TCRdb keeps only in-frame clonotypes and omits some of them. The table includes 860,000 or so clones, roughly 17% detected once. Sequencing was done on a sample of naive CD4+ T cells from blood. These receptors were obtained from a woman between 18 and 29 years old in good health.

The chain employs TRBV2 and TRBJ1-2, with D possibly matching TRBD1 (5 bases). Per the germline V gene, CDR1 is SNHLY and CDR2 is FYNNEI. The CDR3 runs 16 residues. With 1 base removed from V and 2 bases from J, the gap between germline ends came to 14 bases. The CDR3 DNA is TGTGCCAGCAGTGAAGGCAGGGTGGCGTCCAACTATGGCTACACCTTC. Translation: CASSEGRVASNYGYTF. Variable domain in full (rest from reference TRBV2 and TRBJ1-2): EPEVTQTPSHQVTQMGQEVILRCVPISNHLYFYWYRQILGQKVEFLVSFYNNEISEKSEIFDDQFSVERPDGSNFTLKIRSTKLEDSAMYFCASSEGRVASNYGYTFGSGTRLTVV.

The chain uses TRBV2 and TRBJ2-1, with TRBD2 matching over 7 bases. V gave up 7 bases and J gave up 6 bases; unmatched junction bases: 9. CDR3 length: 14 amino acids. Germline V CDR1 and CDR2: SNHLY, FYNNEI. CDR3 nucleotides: TGTGCCAGCAATCTAAGACTAGCCCCCAATGAGCAGTTCTTC. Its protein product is CASNLRLAPNEQFF. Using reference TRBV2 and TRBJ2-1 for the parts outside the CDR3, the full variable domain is EPEVTQTPSHQVTQMGQEVILRCVPISNHLYFYWYRQILGQKVEFLVSFYNNEISEKSEIFDDQFSVERPDGSNFTLKIRSTKLEDSAMYFCASNLRLAPNEQFFGPGTRLTVL.

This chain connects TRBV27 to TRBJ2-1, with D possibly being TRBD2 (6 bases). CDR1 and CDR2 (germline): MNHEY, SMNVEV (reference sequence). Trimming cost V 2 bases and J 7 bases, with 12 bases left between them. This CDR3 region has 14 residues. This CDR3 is CASSLNGRKNEQFF. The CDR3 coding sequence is TGTGCCAGCAGTTTAAACGGGAGAAAAAATGAGCAGTTCTTC.

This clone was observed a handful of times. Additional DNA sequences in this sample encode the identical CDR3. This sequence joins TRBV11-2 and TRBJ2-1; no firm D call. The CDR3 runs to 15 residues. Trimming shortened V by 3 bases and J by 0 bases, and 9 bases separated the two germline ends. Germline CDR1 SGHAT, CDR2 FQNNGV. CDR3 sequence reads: CASSLGGSSYNEQFF. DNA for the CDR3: TGTGCCAGCAGCTTGGGCGGAAGCTCCTACAATGAGCAGTTCTTC.

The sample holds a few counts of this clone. CDR3 region: CASSLVANEKLFF. Written as DNA, the CDR3 is TGTGCCAGCAGCTTAGTTGCTAATGAAAAACTGTTTTTT. The V and J genes are TRBV7-9 and TRBJ1-4; D is undetermined. Germline CDR1 reads SEHNR; CDR2 reads FQNEAQ (reference sequence). CDR3 length: 13 amino acids. Trimming stripped 1 base from V and 3 bases from J, with 3 bases between.

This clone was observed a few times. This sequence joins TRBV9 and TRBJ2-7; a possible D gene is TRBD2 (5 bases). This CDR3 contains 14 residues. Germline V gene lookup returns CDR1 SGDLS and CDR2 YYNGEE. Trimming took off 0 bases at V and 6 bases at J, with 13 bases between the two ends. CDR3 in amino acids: CASSVGRAVGEQYF. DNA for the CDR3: TGTGCCAGCAGCGTAGGGCGGGCCGTCGGCGAGCAGTACTTC.

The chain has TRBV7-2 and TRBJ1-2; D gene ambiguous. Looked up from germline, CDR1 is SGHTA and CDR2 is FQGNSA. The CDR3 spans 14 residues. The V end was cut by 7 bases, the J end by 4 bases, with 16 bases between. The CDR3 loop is CASTRGFETYGYTF. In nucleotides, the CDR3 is TGTGCCAGCACCCGAGGGTTCGAAACCTATGGCTACACCTTC.

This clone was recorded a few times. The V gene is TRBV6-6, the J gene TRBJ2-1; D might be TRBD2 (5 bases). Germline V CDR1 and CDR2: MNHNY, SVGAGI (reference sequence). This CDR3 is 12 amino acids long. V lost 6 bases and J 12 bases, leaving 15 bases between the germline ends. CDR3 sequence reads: CASSPWPAGQFF. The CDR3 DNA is TGTGCCAGCAGCCCCTGGCCTGCGGGGCAGTTCTTC.

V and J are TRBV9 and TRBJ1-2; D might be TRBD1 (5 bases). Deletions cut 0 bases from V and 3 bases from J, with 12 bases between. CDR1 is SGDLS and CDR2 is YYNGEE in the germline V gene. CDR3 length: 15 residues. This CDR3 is CASSVEAGGYYGYTF. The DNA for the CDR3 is TGTGCCAGCAGCGTAGAAGCGGGGGGATACTATGGCTACACCTTC.

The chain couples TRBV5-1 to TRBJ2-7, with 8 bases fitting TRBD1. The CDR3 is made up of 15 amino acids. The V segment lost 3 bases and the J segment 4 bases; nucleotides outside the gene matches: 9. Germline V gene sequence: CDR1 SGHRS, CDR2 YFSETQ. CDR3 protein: CASSSGGTGEYEQYF. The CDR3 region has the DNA TGCGCCAGCAGCTCCGGAGGGACAGGAGAGTACGAGCAGTACTTC.

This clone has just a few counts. Here the CDR3 reads CASRSPSPASEAFF. CDR3 nucleotide sequence: TGTGCCAGCAGATCACCATCTCCGGCCTCTGAAGCTTTCTTT. The chain uses TRBV6-6 and TRBJ1-1, with D uncertain. The CDR3 consists of 14 residues. Per the germline V gene, CDR1 is MNHNY and CDR2 is SVGAGI (reference sequence). Trimming pared 6 bases from V and 6 bases from J, leaving 17 bases between.

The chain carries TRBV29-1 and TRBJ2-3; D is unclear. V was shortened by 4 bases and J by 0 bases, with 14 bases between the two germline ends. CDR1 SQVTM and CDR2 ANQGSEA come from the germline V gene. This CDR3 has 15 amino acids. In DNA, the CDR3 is TGCAGCGTTGTCCCTAACTCCCTTAGCACAGATACGCAGTATTTT. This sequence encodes CSVVPNSLSTDTQYF.

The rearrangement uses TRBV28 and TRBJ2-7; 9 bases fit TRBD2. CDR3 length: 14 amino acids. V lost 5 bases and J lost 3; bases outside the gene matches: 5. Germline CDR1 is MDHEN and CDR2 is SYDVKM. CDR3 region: CASSLSGSFYEQYF. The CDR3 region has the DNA TGTGCCAGCAGTCTTAGCGGGAGCTTCTACGAGCAGTACTTC.

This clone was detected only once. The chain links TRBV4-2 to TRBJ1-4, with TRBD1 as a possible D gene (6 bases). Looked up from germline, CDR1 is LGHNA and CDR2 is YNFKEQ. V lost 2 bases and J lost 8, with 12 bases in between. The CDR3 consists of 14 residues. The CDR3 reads CASSQLTGTEKLFF. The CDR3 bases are TGTGCCAGCAGCCAACTTACCGGGACAGAAAAACTGTTTTTT.

The CDR3 is CASSLGLAVSTDTQYF. As DNA, the CDR3 is TGTGCCAGCAGTTTGGGACTAGCGGTTAGCACAGATACGCAGTATTTT. This chain connects TRBV28 to TRBJ2-3, with 11 bases fitting TRBD2. The CDR3 runs 16 residues. V shed 3 bases and J 0 bases; nucleotides not matched to a gene: 2. Germline V gene sequence: CDR1 MDHEN, CDR2 SYDVKM.

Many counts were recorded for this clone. This chain's CDR3 is CASSKVGQAYEQYF. For the CDR3, the DNA is TGTGCCAGCAGCAAAGTTGGCCAGGCCTACGAGCAGTACTTC. This chain connects TRBV21-1 to TRBJ2-7; the table's D call, TRBD1, has no DNA check behind it. TRBV21-1 is classified as a pseudogene. The CDR3 is 14 amino acids.

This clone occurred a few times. CDR3: CAIRPTGQNTEAFF. The DNA of the CDR3 is TGTGCCATCAGACCGACAGGACAGAACACTGAAGCTTTCTTT. The chain carries TRBV10-3 and TRBJ1-1; a weak D match, TRBD1 (6 bases). Per the germline V gene, CDR1 is ENHRY and CDR2 is SYGVKD. This CDR3 is 14 amino acids long. V gave up 6 bases and J gave up 1 base, with 12 bases separating them.

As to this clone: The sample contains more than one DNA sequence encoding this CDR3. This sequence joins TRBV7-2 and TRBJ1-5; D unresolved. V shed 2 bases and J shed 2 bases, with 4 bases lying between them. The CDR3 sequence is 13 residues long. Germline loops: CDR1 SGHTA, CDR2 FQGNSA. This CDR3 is CASSLMGNQPQHF. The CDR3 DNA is TGTGCCAGCAGCTTAATGGGCAATCAGCCCCAGCATTTT. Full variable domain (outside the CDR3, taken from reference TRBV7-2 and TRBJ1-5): GAGVSQSPSNKVTEKGKDVELRCDPISGHTALYWYRQSLGQGLEFLIYFQGNSAPDKSGLPSDRFSAERTGGSVSTLTIQRTQQEDSAVYLCASSLMGNQPQHFGDGTRLSIL.

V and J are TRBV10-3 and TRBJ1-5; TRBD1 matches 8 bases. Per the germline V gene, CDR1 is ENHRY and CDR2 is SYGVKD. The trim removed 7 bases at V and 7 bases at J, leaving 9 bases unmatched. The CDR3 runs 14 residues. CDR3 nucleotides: TGTGCCATCAACCCGACAGGGGCGGGCCAGCCCCAGCATTTT. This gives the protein CAINPTGAGQPQHF.

CDR3 in DNA: TGCGCCAGCACCTCCGGGACTAGTAGTGAGCAGTTCTTC. The encoded protein is CASTSGTSSEQFF. This chain uses TRBV10-1 with TRBJ2-1, with 8 positions matching TRBD2. Per germline, CDR1 WNHNN and CDR2 SYGVQD (reference sequence). This CDR3 has 13 amino acids. V lost 7 bases, J lost 9 bases, and 8 bases stayed unmatched.

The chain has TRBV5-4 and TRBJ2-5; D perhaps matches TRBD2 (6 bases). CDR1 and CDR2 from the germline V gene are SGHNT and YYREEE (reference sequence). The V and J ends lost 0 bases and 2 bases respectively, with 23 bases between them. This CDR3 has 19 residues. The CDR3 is CASSLGRDGQTYIQETQYF. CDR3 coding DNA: TGTGCCAGCAGCTTGGGGCGGGATGGACAAACGTACATACAAGAGACCCAGTACTTC. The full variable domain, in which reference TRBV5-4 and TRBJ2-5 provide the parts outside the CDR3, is ETGVTQSPTHLIKTRGQQVTLRCSSQSGHNTVSWYQQALGQGPQFIFQYYREEENGRGNFPPRFSGLQFPNYSSELNVNALELDDSALYLCASSLGRDGQTYIQETQYFGPGTRLLVL.

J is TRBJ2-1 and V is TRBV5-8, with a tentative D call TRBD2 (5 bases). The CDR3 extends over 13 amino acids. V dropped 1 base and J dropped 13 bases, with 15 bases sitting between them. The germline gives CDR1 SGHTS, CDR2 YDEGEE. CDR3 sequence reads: CASSLSVGDQQFF. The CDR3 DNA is TGTGCCAGCAGCTTGTCGGTCGGGGATCAACAGTTCTTC.

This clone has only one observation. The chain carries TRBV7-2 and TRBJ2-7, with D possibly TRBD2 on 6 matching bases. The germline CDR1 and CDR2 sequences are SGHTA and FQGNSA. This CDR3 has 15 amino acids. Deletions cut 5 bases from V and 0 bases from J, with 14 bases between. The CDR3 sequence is CASSQTGGSSYEQYF. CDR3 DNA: TGTGCCAGCAGCCAGACCGGGGGTAGCTCCTACGAGCAGTACTTC.

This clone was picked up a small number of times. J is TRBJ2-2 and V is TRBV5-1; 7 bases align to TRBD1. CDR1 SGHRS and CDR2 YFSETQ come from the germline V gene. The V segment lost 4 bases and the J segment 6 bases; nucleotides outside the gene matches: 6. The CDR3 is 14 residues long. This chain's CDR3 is CASSLRTGSGELFF. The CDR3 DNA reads TGCGCCAGCAGCCTAAGGACAGGTTCCGGGGAGCTGTTTTTT.

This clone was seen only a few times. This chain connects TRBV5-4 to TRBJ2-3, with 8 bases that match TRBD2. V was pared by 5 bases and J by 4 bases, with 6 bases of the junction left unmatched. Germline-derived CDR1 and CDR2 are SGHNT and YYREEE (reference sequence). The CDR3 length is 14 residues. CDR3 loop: CASRSGTRPDTQYF. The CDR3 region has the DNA TGTGCCAGCAGGTCCGGGACTAGACCAGATACGCAGTATTTT.

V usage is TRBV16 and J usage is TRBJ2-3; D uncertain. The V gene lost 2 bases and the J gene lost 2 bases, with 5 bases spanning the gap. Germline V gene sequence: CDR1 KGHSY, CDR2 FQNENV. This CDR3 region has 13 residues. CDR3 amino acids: CASSQAFTDTQYF. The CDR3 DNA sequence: TGTGCCAGCAGCCAAGCATTCACAGATACGCAGTATTTT.

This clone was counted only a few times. CDR3 sequence: CATNEHQGPNTEAFF. CDR3 DNA: TGTGCCACCAACGAACATCAGGGGCCGAACACTGAAGCTTTCTTT. This chain uses TRBV10-3 with TRBJ1-1; D is possibly TRBD1 (6 bases). Germline V gene data show CDR1 as ENHRY and CDR2 as SYGVKD. Trimming took 10 bases from V and 1 from J, leaving 19 bases between them. This CDR3 region has 15 residues.